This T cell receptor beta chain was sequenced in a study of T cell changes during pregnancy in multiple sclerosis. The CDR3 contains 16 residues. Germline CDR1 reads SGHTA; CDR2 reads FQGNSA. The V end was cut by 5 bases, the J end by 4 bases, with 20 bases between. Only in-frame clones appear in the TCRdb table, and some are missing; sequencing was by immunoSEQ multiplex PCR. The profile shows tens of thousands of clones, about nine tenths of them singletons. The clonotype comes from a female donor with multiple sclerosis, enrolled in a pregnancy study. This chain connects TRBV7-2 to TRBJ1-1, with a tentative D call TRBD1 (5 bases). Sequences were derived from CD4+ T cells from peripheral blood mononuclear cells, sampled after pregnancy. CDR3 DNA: TGTGCCAGCAGCCTATCACCTGTGCGAAGGGGCACTGAAGCTTTCTTT. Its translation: CASSLSPVRRGTEAFF.